This T cell receptor (beta chain) was retrieved from a study of T cell repertoires in cytomegalovirus infection. Turning to the study itself: HLA-B-restricted CMV epitopes that are well studied, plus recently identified HLA-C-restricted ones, were used by the study. Evidence of both CMV infection and a matching HLA type came from public TCR beta signatures.

In regard to this clonotype: Its antigen is currently unknown.

Germline lookup yields CDR1 SGHTA and CDR2 FQGNSA. This CDR3 is 12 amino acids long. Deletions cut 1 base from V and 3 bases from J, with 0 bases between. TCRdb analysed the reads with MiXCR anew, one entry per CDR3 protein. The sample contains 40,000 to 55,000 distinct CDR3 sequences, 20% to 25% of which appear only once. This chain links TRBV7-2 with TRBJ2-2, with D unresolved. The sample here was CD8+ T cells from cultured PBMCs, taken from culture after CMV antigen stimulation. The source is a human donor in good health (CMV status not recorded). Some clones in this sample may be carry-over from other donors' samples. The DNA for the CDR3 is TGTGCCAGCAGCTTAGACACCGGGGAGCTGTTTTTT. This codes for CASSLDTGELFF.